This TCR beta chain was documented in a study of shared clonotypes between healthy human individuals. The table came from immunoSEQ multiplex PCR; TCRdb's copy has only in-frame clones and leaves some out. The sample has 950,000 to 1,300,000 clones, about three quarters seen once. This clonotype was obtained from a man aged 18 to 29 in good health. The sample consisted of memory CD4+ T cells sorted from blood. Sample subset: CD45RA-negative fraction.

CDR3 sequence: CAWSVSGPQKLFF. CDR3 in DNA: TGTGCCTGGAGTGTCTCAGGCCCGCAGAAACTGTTTTTT. The rearrangement uses TRBV30 and TRBJ1-4, with unresolved D. CDR1 is GTSNPN and CDR2 is SVGIG in the germline V gene (reference sequence). Trimming took 0 bases from V and 11 from J, leaving 13 bases between them. The length of the CDR3 is 13 residues. Together with reference TRBV30 and TRBJ1-4, the CDR3 gives the full variable domain: SQTIHQWPATLVQPVGSPLSLECTVEGTSNPNLYWYRQAAGRGLQLLFYSVGIGQISSEVPQNLSASRPQDRQFILSSKKLLLSDSGFYLCAWSVSGPQKLFFGSGTQLSVL.